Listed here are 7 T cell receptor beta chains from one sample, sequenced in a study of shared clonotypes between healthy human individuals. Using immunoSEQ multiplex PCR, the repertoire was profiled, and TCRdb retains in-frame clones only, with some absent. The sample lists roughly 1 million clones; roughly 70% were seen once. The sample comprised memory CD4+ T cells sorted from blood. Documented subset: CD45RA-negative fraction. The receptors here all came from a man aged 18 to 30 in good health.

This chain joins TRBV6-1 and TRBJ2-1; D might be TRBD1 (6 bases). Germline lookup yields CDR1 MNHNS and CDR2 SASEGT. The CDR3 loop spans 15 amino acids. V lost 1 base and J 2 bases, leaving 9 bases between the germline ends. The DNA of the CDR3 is TGTGCCAGCAGTGAAGTTTGGGGGCCCTACAATGAGCAGTTCTTC. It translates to CASSEVWGPYNEQFF.

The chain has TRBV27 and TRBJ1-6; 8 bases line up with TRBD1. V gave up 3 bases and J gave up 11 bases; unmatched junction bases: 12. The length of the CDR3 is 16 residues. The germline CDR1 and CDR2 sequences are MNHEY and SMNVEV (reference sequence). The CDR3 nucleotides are TGTGCCAGCAGTTTTGGGGGGACAGGCGGAGGTCCACCCCTCCACTTT. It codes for CASSFGGTGGGPPLHF.

This chain's CDR3 is CASSGPPIAGAYEQYF. CDR3 coding DNA: TGTGCCAGCAGCGGACCCCCAATAGCGGGAGCCTACGAGCAGTACTTC. V usage is TRBV9 and J usage is TRBJ2-7; TRBD2 matches at 9 bases. Germline loops: CDR1 SGDLS, CDR2 YYNGEE. J lost 2 bases, V lost 3 bases, and 9 bases had no gene match. The CDR3 covers 16 residues.

The CDR3 loop is CASSLFGVTNEKLFF. CDR3 bases: TGTGCCAGCAGCTTATTCGGGGTAACTAATGAAAAACTGTTTTTT. This chain uses TRBV7-2 with TRBJ1-4, with unresolved D. The CDR3 covers 15 residues. In germline, CDR1 is SGHTA, CDR2 FQGNSA. Trimming cost V 2 bases and J 1 base, with 8 bases left between them. Together with reference TRBV7-2 and TRBJ1-4, the CDR3 gives the full variable domain: GAGVSQSPSNKVTEKGKDVELRCDPISGHTALYWYRQSLGQGLEFLIYFQGNSAPDKSGLPSDRFSAERTGGSVSTLTIQRTQQEDSAVYLCASSLFGVTNEKLFFGSGTQLSVL.

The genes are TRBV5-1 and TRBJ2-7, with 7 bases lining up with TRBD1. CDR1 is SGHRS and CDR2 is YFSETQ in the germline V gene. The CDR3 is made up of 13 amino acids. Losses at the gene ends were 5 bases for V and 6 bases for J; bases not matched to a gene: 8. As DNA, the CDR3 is TGCGCCAGCAGTCCCACAGGGGCGTCCGAGCAGTACTTC. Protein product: CASSPTGASEQYF.

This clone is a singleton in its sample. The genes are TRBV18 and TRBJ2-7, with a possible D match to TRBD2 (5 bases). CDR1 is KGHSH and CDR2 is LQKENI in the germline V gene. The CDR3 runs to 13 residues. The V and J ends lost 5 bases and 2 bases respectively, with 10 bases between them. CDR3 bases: TGTGCCAGCTCAGAGGGTTTCGCCTACGAGCAGTACTTC. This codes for CASSEGFAYEQYF.

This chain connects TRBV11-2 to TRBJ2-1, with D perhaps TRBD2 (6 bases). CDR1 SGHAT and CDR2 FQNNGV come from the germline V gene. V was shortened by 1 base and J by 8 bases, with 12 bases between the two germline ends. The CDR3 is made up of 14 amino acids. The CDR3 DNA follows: TGTGCCAGCAGCTTAGCGGTAGGGAGGCATGAGCAGTTCTTC. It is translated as CASSLAVGRHEQFF.